This T cell receptor (beta chain) was found in a study of spatial heterogeneity in lung cancer (dated by TCRdb to about 2019). For the study in its entirety: More beta-chain than alpha-chain transcripts were consistently detected, likely reflecting higher beta-chain transcript abundance. In non-small cell lung cancer, the study quantitatively compared TCR alpha and beta repertoires across several tumor regions, matched nontumor lung, and blood. Both alpha and beta chains were TCR-sequenced in approximately 220 tumor regions, under 80 matched nontumor lung samples and more than 50 PBMC samples obtained at surgery. In the raw uncorrected reads, each unique combination of TCR and UMI appeared more than ten times on average. The study linked features of the TCR repertoire to counts of nonsynonymous mutations, which were determined by whole-exome sequencing of tumor tissue. Paper-wide results and their limitations: Additional single-cell paired TCR alpha and beta sequencing was considered necessary to confirm, at a functional level, the hypothesis that regional TCRs recognize regional mutations. Ubiquitous expanded tumor TCRs were detected in blood more often at tumor resection than at routine follow-up.

The CDR3 sequence holds 14 residues, the cysteine and phenylalanine included. The sequence is cut down to CDR3 DNA, 42 bases in frame from base 1. Cut back by 0 bases and 4 bases, the V and J ends lie 12 bases apart. As encoded in the germline V gene (reference sequence), CDR1 is DFQATT while CDR2 is SNEGSKA. Library prep was done by 5' RACE. The data were produced on a NextSeq 500. In the TCR library protocol, a unique molecular identifier was attached to each TCR cDNA molecule so that PCR and sequencing errors could be corrected. Turning to the authors' computational methods: TCR identification, UMI-based error correction and CDR3 extraction were all carried out with Decombinator tools. Expanded TCRs were defined as those above a frequency of 2 per 1,000, corresponding to the top 1% of the tumor frequency distribution. Each repertoire was subsampled 100 times to 5,000 TCRs, after which Renyi diversity was computed with the R vegan package. CDR3 similarity networks were constructed using string-kernel similarity of amino acid triplets, with links drawn between CDR3s whose pairwise similarity was above 0.82. TCRdb handled the public reads itself, with Q25 trimming in fastp and clone calling in MiXCR, and kept productive beta chains. Each entry merges the rows of one CDR3 protein and shows their most common DNA and genes. The authors' filters were not applied to this entry. In this sample the table shows about 45,000 distinct CDR3 sequences, about 11% of which occur a single time. The top ten clonotypes cover roughly 45% of the sample.

This clonotype was picked up many times. Its antigen specificity is not known. Base-call qualities are not available, and no considerably larger clone is one nucleotide away. The sample's time point label, decoded: sample taken at primary tumor resection. Without any cell sorting, TCR sequencing was performed on whole RNA extracted either from tumor and nontumor lung tissue or from cryopreserved PBMC samples. The donors were 70 or so patients from the lung TRACERx cohort who had early-stage, untreated non-small cell lung cancer. A patient was chosen for TCR sequencing only when enough RNA was available from at least two tumor regions.

The clonotype comes from a female donor with early-stage non-small cell lung cancer. Rearrangement joined TRBV20-1 to TRBJ1-2; TRBD1 is a possible D gene, resting on 6 matching bases. Material: PBMCs, obtained at surgery. The nucleotides are TGCAGTGCTAGAGATTCAGGGGCTGGCTATGGCTACACCTTC. Translated, this gives CSARDSGAGYGYTF.